Shown below are 3 T cell receptor beta chains from a single sample sequenced in a study of cytomegalovirus exposure and HLA in healthy donors. The PCR used 60 Vbeta and 13 Jbeta primers. Assay used: immunoSEQ multiplex PCR; TCRdb lists only in-frame clones, some missing. Counted here are roughly 100,000 clones, about four fifths occurring once; the ten biggest clones make up about 5%. The source material was PBMCs. These receptors originate from a man in his forties in good health and CMV-seropositive.

The V gene is TRBV4-1, the J gene TRBJ2-1; TRBD2 matches 11 bases. This CDR3 comprises 16 residues. Trimming cost V 0 bases and J 4 bases; bases outside gene matches: 2. Germline V gives CDR1 MGHRA, CDR2 YSYEKL. DNA of the CDR3: TGCGCCAGCAGCCAAGAAACTAGCGGGAGTTACAATGAGCAGTTCTTC. It is translated as CASSQETSGSYNEQFF.

V and J are TRBV28 and TRBJ1-2; 9 bases are a match to TRBD1. The length of the CDR3 is 17 residues. CDR1 and CDR2 (germline): MDHEN, SYDVKM. The V and J ends lost 6 bases and 8 bases, in that order; junction bases with no gene match: 19. The CDR3 is CASSVPGQGTSLRGYTF. Written as DNA, the CDR3 is TGTGCCAGCAGCGTTCCGGGACAGGGTACTTCTTTGAGAGGCTACACCTTC.

The rearrangement links TRBV18 to TRBJ1-2, with 12 bases identical to TRBD1. Germline V gives CDR1 KGHSH, CDR2 LQKENI. The length of the CDR3 is 16 residues. V lost 6 bases, J lost 7 bases, and 12 bases stayed unmatched. The CDR3 is CASSSGTGGLSGGYTF. CDR3 nucleotide sequence: TGTGCCAGCTCCTCCGGGACAGGGGGCCTCTCTGGTGGCTACACCTTC. Together with reference TRBV18 and TRBJ1-2, the CDR3 gives the full variable domain: NAGVMQNPRHLVRRRGQEARLRCSPMKGHSHVYWYRQLPEEGLKFMVYLQKENIIDESGMPKERFSAEFPKEGPSILRIQQVVRGDSAAYFCASSSGTGGLSGGYTFGSGTRLTVV.